A selection of T cell receptor beta chains follows, all from one sample in a study of shared clonotypes between healthy human individuals. Sequenced by immunoSEQ multiplex PCR; TCRdb stores in-frame clones only, minus some. The table has about 480,000 clones, roughly 85% seen once; the top ten hold around 13%. The sample taken for sequencing was PBMCs. Receptors were obtained from a woman aged 40-49 years in good health. Some clones in this sample may be carry-over from other donors' samples. CDR3s include the opening cysteine and the closing phenylalanine or tryptophan. Fields, in order: clone size, D gene, J gene, V gene, CDR3 protein, CDR3 DNA. D genes are given only for firm matches. Not every row has a clone size; where given, it reads once, few, many or a size class.

size: .
D: .
J: TRBJ2-7
V: TRBV18
CDR3: CASSTQGTGEQYF
DNA: TGTGCCAGCTCAACACAGGGAACGGGGGAGCAGTACTTC

size: .
D: TRBD2
J: TRBJ2-5
V: TRBV27
CDR3: CASSLFAVGRDGETQYF
DNA: TGTGCCAGCAGTTTATTTGCGGTGGGGAGGGATGGGGAGACCCAGTACTTC

size: .
D: .
J: TRBJ1-3
V: TRBV2
CDR3: CASTRTPGATGNTIYF
DNA: TGTGCCAGCACCAGAACCCCGGGGGCGACTGGAAACACCATATATTTT

size: .
D: TRBD1
J: TRBJ1-2
V: TRBV7-2
CDR3: CASRTGTAINYGYTF
DNA: TGTGCCAGCAGAACCGGGACAGCAATTAACTATGGCTACACCTTC

size: .
D: .
J: TRBJ1-4
V: TRBV5-1
CDR3: CASSFRAPNEKLFF
DNA: TGCGCCAGCAGCTTCAGGGCTCCTAATGAAAAACTGTTTTTT

size: .
D: .
J: TRBJ2-7
V: TRBV10-3
CDR3: CAISESSGANYEQYF
DNA: TGTGCCATCAGTGAGTCGAGTGGGGCGAACTACGAGCAGTACTTC

size: few
D: .
J: TRBJ2-7
V: TRBV11-2
CDR3: CASSPRGIKDEQYF
DNA: TGTGCCAGCAGCCCCCGCGGGATTAAGGACGAGCAGTACTTC

size: few
D: .
J: TRBJ2-3
V: TRBV11-2
CDR3: CASSLWGSPTDTQYF
DNA: TGTGCCAGCAGCTTGTGGGGGTCTCCCACAGATACGCAGTATTTT

size: .
D: TRBD2
J: TRBJ2-1
V: TRBV7-2
CDR3: CASSPPGLAVNNEQFF
DNA: TGTGCCAGCAGCCCCCCCGGACTAGCGGTAAACAATGAGCAGTTCTTC

size: .
D: .
J: TRBJ2-6
V: TRBV5-1
CDR3: CASSLDGAGANVLTF
DNA: TGCGCCAGCAGCTTGGATGGTGCTGGGGCCAACGTCCTGACTTTC

size: .
D: .
J: TRBJ1-2
V: TRBV7-8
CDR3: CASSLGGPGGYTF
DNA: TGTGCCAGCAGCTTAGGAGGGCCTGGGGGCTACACCTTC

size: few
D: TRBD2
J: TRBJ2-3
V: TRBV27
CDR3: CASSSPRLAGTDTQYF
DNA: TGTGCCAGCAGTTCCCCCCGACTAGCGGGAACTGATACGCAGTATTTT

size: .
D: TRBD2
J: TRBJ2-1
V: TRBV19
CDR3: CASSKREFAIEQFF
DNA: TGTGCCAGTAGTAAGCGGGAGTTTGCAATTGAGCAGTTCTTC

size: .
D: .
J: TRBJ2-5
V: TRBV4-1
CDR3: CASSELTVRGTQYF
DNA: TGCGCCAGCAGCGAGCTGACAGTGAGAGGGACCCAGTACTTC

size: .
D: .
J: TRBJ1-3
V: TRBV6-1
CDR3: CASSEGSSGNTIYF
DNA: TGTGCCAGCAGTGAAGGAAGCTCTGGAAACACCATATATTTT

size: .
D: .
J: TRBJ1-1
V: TRBV11-2
CDR3: CASSFAGEAFF
DNA: TGTGCCAGCAGCTTCGCCGGGGAGGCTTTCTTT

size: once
D: TRBD1
J: TRBJ2-2
V: TRBV18
CDR3: CASSPGTGDGGELFF
DNA: TGTGCCAGCTCACCAGGGACAGGGGACGGCGGGGAGCTGTTTTTT

size: .
D: .
J: TRBJ1-4
V: TRBV7-2
CDR3: CASSLKFGDTNEKLFF
DNA: TGTGCCAGCAGCTTAAAGTTTGGAGATACTAATGAAAAACTGTTTTTT

size: .
D: TRBD2
J: TRBJ2-7
V: TRBV5-1
CDR3: CASSWAGGYEQYF
DNA: TGCGCCAGCAGCTGGGCCGGGGGGTACGAGCAGTACTTC

size: .
D: .
J: TRBJ1-2
V: TRBV28
CDR3: CASSFSGTLSGYGYTF
DNA: TGTGCCAGCAGTTTCTCGGGGACACTCAGCGGCTATGGCTACACCTTC

size: .
D: TRBD1
J: TRBJ1-1
V: TRBV12-5
CDR3: CASGLGPGQGDLNTEAFF
DNA: TGTGCTAGTGGTTTGGGCCCGGGACAGGGCGACTTGAACACTGAAGCTTTCTTT

size: .
D: .
J: TRBJ2-7
V: TRBV5-6
CDR3: CASSLGLGMGYEQYF
DNA: TGTGCCAGCAGCTTGGGACTAGGGATGGGCTACGAGCAGTACTTC

size: .
D: .
J: TRBJ2-7
V: TRBV27
CDR3: CASSLLSSPPYEQYF
DNA: TGTGCCAGCAGTTTATTGTCCTCGCCCCCCTACGAGCAGTACTTC

size: .
D: TRBD1
J: TRBJ2-1
V: TRBV7-9
CDR3: CASSLGQGANEQFF
DNA: TGTGCCAGCAGCCTGGGACAGGGGGCGAATGAGCAGTTCTTC

size: .
D: TRBD1
J: TRBJ2-2
V: TRBV28
CDR3: CASFGTGGFTGELFF
DNA: TGTGCCAGCTTCGGGACAGGGGGCTTCACCGGGGAGCTGTTTTTT

size: .
D: .
J: TRBJ2-1
V: TRBV20-1
CDR3: CSATWQTEQFF
DNA: TGCAGTGCAACCTGGCAGACTGAGCAGTTCTTC

size: once
D: .
J: TRBJ1-4
V: TRBV6-1
CDR3: CASRHYRDDEKLFF
DNA: TGTGCCAGCAGACACTACAGGGACGATGAAAAACTGTTTTTT

size: .
D: .
J: TRBJ2-1
V: TRBV6-1
CDR3: CASSGEGFRGFF
DNA: TGTGCCAGCAGTGGAGAGGGCTTCCGAGGGTTCTTC

size: .
D: TRBD2
J: TRBJ2-7
V: TRBV2
CDR3: CASSTGLPTYEQYF
DNA: TGTGCCAGCAGCACGGGACTACCGACCTACGAGCAGTACTTC

size: .
D: .
J: TRBJ1-5
V: TRBV6-4
CDR3: CASSYGQLTGNQPQHF
DNA: TGTGCCAGCAGTTACGGTCAGCTTACGGGCAATCAGCCCCAGCATTTT

size: .
D: TRBD2
J: TRBJ2-1
V: TRBV5-1
CDR3: CASSSKREGPDEQFF
DNA: TGCGCCAGCAGCTCGAAGCGGGAGGGCCCAGATGAGCAGTTCTTC

size: .
D: TRBD2
J: TRBJ2-1
V: TRBV14
CDR3: CASSQTRLAGYNEQFF
DNA: TGTGCCAGCAGCCAAACGAGACTAGCGGGCTACAATGAGCAGTTCTTC

size: .
D: .
J: TRBJ1-5
V: TRBV27
CDR3: CASSSGGVGFSNQPQHF
DNA: TGTGCCAGCAGTTCAGGAGGGGTCGGGTTCAGCAATCAGCCCCAGCATTTT

size: .
D: .
J: TRBJ2-7
V: TRBV4-1
CDR3: CASSRELGSYEQYF
DNA: TGCGCCAGCAGCCGGGAGTTGGGTTCCTACGAGCAGTACTTC

size: .
D: .
J: TRBJ1-2
V: TRBV6-6
CDR3: CASRQGSGYTF
DNA: TGTGCCAGCAGGCAAGGGTCTGGCTACACCTTC

size: few
D: TRBD2
J: TRBJ2-2
V: TRBV5-1
CDR3: CASSRSGTSGTGELFF
DNA: TGCGCCAGCAGCCGGAGCGGGACTAGCGGAACCGGGGAGCTGTTTTTT

size: .
D: TRBD1
J: TRBJ1-2
V: TRBV2
CDR3: CASRTLRGRLNGYTF
DNA: TGTGCCAGCCGGACCCTCAGGGGGAGATTGAATGGCTACACCTTC

size: .
D: TRBD2
J: TRBJ2-1
V: TRBV4-3
CDR3: CASSQDGTSGSQFF
DNA: TGCGCCAGCAGCCAAGATGGGACTAGCGGGAGTCAGTTCTTC

size: .
D: TRBD1
J: TRBJ1-5
V: TRBV25-1
CDR3: CASSGSRDREDGNQPQHF
DNA: TGTGCCAGCAGTGGATCTAGGGACAGGGAGGACGGCAATCAGCCCCAGCATTTT

size: many
D: TRBD2
J: TRBJ2-7
V: TRBV19
CDR3: CASRQAGGNSYEQYF
DNA: TGTGCCAGTAGACAAGCGGGAGGAAATTCCTACGAGCAGTACTTC

size: .
D: .
J: TRBJ2-3
V: TRBV19
CDR3: CATSSPGADTQYF
DNA: TGTGCCACCAGTTCGCCCGGAGCAGATACGCAGTATTTT

size: .
D: .
J: TRBJ1-4
V: TRBV7-8
CDR3: CASSPGLRRANEKLFF
DNA: TGTGCCAGTAGCCCCGGACTACGGAGGGCGAATGAAAAACTGTTTTTT

size: .
D: TRBD1
J: TRBJ2-7
V: TRBV5-1
CDR3: CASSTGQEAQRGYEQYF
DNA: TGCGCCAGCAGCACGGGACAGGAAGCCCAGCGCGGCTACGAGCAGTACTTC

size: .
D: .
J: TRBJ2-1
V: TRBV9
CDR3: CASSVDPSYNEQFF
DNA: TGTGCCAGCAGCGTAGACCCCTCCTACAATGAGCAGTTCTTC

size: once
D: TRBD2
J: TRBJ2-3
V: TRBV29-1
CDR3: CSARGREGTDTQYF
DNA: TGCAGCGCCCGTGGGCGGGAGGGCACAGATACGCAGTATTTT

size: .
D: TRBD1
J: TRBJ1-2
V: TRBV6-1
CDR3: CASSERGAGGFYGYTF
DNA: TGTGCCAGCAGTGAAAGGGGGGCAGGGGGCTTTTATGGCTACACCTTC

size: .
D: TRBD2
J: TRBJ2-1
V: TRBV28
CDR3: CASATQFTVDLAGVGNEQFF
DNA: TGTGCCAGCGCTACGCAGTTTACGGTTGATCTAGCGGGAGTTGGGAATGAGCAGTTCTTC

size: .
D: .
J: TRBJ1-4
V: TRBV18
CDR3: CASSPEGKNEKLFF
DNA: TGTGCCAGCTCACCAGAGGGCAAAAATGAAAAACTGTTTTTT

size: .
D: TRBD2
J: TRBJ2-1
V: TRBV28
CDR3: CASSSGLAGGFSYNEQFF
DNA: TGTGCCAGCAGTTCTGGACTAGCGGGAGGCTTCTCCTACAATGAGCAGTTCTTC